The 14 T cell receptor beta chains below were found in one sample sequenced in a study of cytomegalovirus exposure and HLA in healthy donors. PCR used 60 Vbeta primers and 13 Jbeta primers. Assay: immunoSEQ multiplex PCR; the TCRdb copy retains only in-frame clones and omits some. The sample lists about 190,000 clones, over 65% occurring once. Sequencing was carried out using PBMCs. These receptors all come from a man aged 35 to 55 in good health and CMV-seropositive.

The chain employs TRBV15 and TRBJ2-7; 9 bases map to TRBD2. Germline V gene data show CDR1 as LNHNV and CDR2 as YYDKDF (reference sequence). The CDR3 totals 16 residues. Trimming at V came to 0 bases and at J to 6 bases, leaving 9 bases not matched to a gene. CDR3 sequence: CATSRDLGTSNREQYF. CDR3 DNA sequence: TGTGCCACCAGCAGAGATCTCGGGACTAGCAATCGCGAGCAGTACTTC.

The chain is built from TRBV4-1 and TRBJ2-3; D remains ambiguous. Germline V gene data show CDR1 as MGHRA and CDR2 as YSYEKL. Trimming pared 0 bases from V and 6 bases from J, leaving 10 bases between. The CDR3 length is 14 residues. The CDR3 reads CASSQDPFGDTQYF. The CDR3 DNA is TGCGCCAGCAGCCAAGACCCCTTCGGGGATACGCAGTATTTT.

The V gene is TRBV15, the J gene TRBJ2-7; D possibly corresponds to TRBD2 (5 bases). V was trimmed by 0 bases and J by 3 bases, leaving 9 bases between them. Germline CDR1 reads LNHNV; CDR2 reads YYDKDF (reference sequence). The CDR3 loop spans 14 amino acids. The DNA for the CDR3 is TGTGCCACCAGCAGAGATCGAGGGAACTACGAGCAGTACTTC. This gives the protein CATSRDRGNYEQYF.

Notes on this clone: A read error may account for a junction end that differs from germline. The J gene is TRBJ2-5, the V gene TRBV18; D perhaps matches TRBD1 (5 bases). The CDR3 has 17 residues. The germline V gene encodes CDR1 KGHSH and CDR2 LQKENI. CDR3 sequence reads: CASSPQGPGTHQEPQYF. Written as DNA, the CDR3 is TGTGCCAGCTCACCACAGGGGCCAGGTACGCACCAAGAGCCCCAGTACTTC.

V and J are TRBV4-3 and TRBJ2-3, with 8 bases matching TRBD1. Looked up from germline, CDR1 is LGHNA and CDR2 is YSLEER. The V gene end was trimmed by 1 base and the J gene end by 6 bases; junction bases not matched to a gene: 6. The CDR3 covers 15 residues. The CDR3 DNA follows: TGCGCCAGCAGCCAAGGGCAGGGGGCGGCCGATACGCAGTATTTT. It specifies CASSQGQGAADTQYF.

This clone has just one count. The V and J genes are TRBV4-3 and TRBJ2-3, with 14 positions matching TRBD2. Unmatched junction bases numbered 13, after V lost 4 bases and J lost 4 bases. This CDR3 has 19 amino acids. Germline V gives CDR1 LGHNA, CDR2 YSLEER. CDR3 amino acids: CASSLSLGTSGSIADTQYF. DNA for the CDR3: TGCGCCAGCAGCCTATCCCTCGGGACTAGCGGGAGCATCGCAGATACGCAGTATTTT.

The J gene is TRBJ2-7, the V gene TRBV6-6; 10 bases match TRBD1. V shed 2 bases and J 5 bases; nucleotides not matched to a gene: 3. This CDR3 has 14 residues. Per germline, CDR1 MNHNY and CDR2 SVGAGI (reference sequence). This chain's CDR3 is CASSYGQGVDEQYF. The CDR3 DNA sequence: TGTGCCAGCAGTTACGGACAGGGGGTCGACGAGCAGTACTTC.

This clone was seen a handful of times. This rearrangement joins TRBV2 to TRBJ1-2; TRBD1 aligns across 7 bases. V gave up 4 bases and J gave up 4 bases; unmatched junction bases: 6. There are 14 residues in the CDR3. Germline V gives CDR1 SNHLY, CDR2 FYNNEI. Here the CDR3 DNA reads TGTGCCAGCAGTGGACAGGGAGTACCCTATGGCTACACCTTC. Translation: CASSGQGVPYGYTF.

This chain connects TRBV5-1 to TRBJ1-5; D gene uncertain. Trimming stripped 4 bases from V and 2 bases from J, with 7 bases between. CDR3 size: 13 residues. Germline-derived CDR1 and CDR2 are SGHRS and YFSETQ. The CDR3 DNA reads TGCGCCAGCAGCCCGGTTGGCAATCAGCCCCAGCATTTT. Its protein is CASSPVGNQPQHF. Drawing the rest from reference TRBV5-1 and TRBJ1-5, the complete variable domain is KAGVTQTPRYLIKTRGQQVTLSCSPISGHRSVSWYQQTPGQGLQFLFEYFSETQRNKGNFPGRFSGRQFSNSRSEMNVSTLELGDSALYLCASSPVGNQPQHFGDGTRLSIL.

The chain employs TRBV18 and TRBJ1-1, with TRBD1 matching over 12 bases. V shed 5 bases, J shed 3 bases, and the junction held 4 bases outside the gene matches. Germline assignment: CDR1 KGHSH and CDR2 LQKENI. The CDR3 runs to 15 residues. CDR3 region: CASSSGTGGDTEAFF. The CDR3 DNA reads TGTGCCAGCTCATCCGGGACAGGGGGCGACACTGAAGCTTTCTTT.

Remarks on this clone: A far larger clone is off by one base, so a read error is likely. The same CDR3 also results from other DNA sequences found in this sample. V gene TRBV19 combines with J gene TRBJ1-5, with D unresolved. V gave up 9 bases and J gave up 0 bases, with 9 bases separating them. Germline CDR1 LNHDA, CDR2 SQIVND (reference sequence). This CDR3 comprises 13 residues. The CDR3 region is CASSPGSNQPQHF. The CDR3 DNA reads TGTGCCAGCTCTCCGGGTAGCAATCAGCCCCAGCATTTT.

V and J are TRBV19 and TRBJ2-7, with D unclear. V shed 8 bases and J shed 4 bases, with 15 bases lying between them. This CDR3 has 13 residues. The germline gives CDR1 LNHDA, CDR2 SQIVND (reference sequence). CDR3 region: CASGPLGGYEQYF. In DNA form, the CDR3 reads TGTGCCAGTGGGCCGCTTGGTGGGTACGAGCAGTACTTC. Full variable domain (outside the CDR3, taken from reference TRBV19 and TRBJ2-7): DGGITQSPKYLFRKEGQNVTLSCEQNLNHDAMYWYRQDPGQGLRLIYYSQIVNDFQKGDIAEGYSVSREKKESFPLTVTSAQKNPTAFYLCASGPLGGYEQYFGPGTRLTVT.

This clone was seen only a few times. CDR3 DNA: TGTGCCACCCTAGCGACAACCTCTAGCACAGATACGCAGTATTTT. Its protein is CATLATTSSTDTQYF. The J gene is TRBJ2-3, the V gene TRBV10-3; TRBD2 might be the D (6 bases). Germline CDR1 and CDR2: ENHRY and SYGVKD. The CDR3 loop spans 15 amino acids. Trimming cost V 10 bases and J 0 bases, with 17 bases left between them.

The chain joins TRBV6-6 to TRBJ2-7; D is perhaps TRBD2 (5 bases). Germline V gene lookup returns CDR1 MNHNY and CDR2 SVGAGI (reference sequence). V was trimmed by 2 bases and J by 0 bases, leaving 11 bases between them. CDR3 length equals 15 residues. The CDR3 loop reads CASSYPRTSSYEQYF. The CDR3, as DNA: TGTGCCAGCAGTTACCCACGGACTTCCTCCTACGAGCAGTACTTC.